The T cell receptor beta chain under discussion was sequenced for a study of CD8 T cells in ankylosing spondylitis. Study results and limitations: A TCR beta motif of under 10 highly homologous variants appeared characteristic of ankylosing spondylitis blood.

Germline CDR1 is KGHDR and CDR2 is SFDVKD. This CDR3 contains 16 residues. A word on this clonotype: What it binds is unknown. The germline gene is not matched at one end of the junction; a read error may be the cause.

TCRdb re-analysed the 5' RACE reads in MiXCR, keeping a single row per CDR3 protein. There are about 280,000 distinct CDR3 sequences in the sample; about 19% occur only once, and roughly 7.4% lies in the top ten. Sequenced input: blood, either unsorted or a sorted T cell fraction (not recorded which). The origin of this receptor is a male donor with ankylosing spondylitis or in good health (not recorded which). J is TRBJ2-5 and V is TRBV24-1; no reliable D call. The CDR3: CATSDAPPGTQEIQYF. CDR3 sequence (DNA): TGTGCCACCAGTGACGCGCCCCCAGGAACCCAAGAGATCCAGTACTTC.